This entry is about one T cell receptor beta chain. The antigen it recognizes is unknown. There are no base qualities to consult, and no much larger clone falls within one base. The data are from a study of long-term antiretroviral therapy in people with HIV (dated by TCRdb to between 2021 and 2024). Background on the whole study: The earliest samples were collected roughly a decade before the 2015 WHO recommendation for immediate ART, at a time when ART was usually postponed until CD4 counts fell. A retrospective serial study tested whether changes in peripheral blood TRB repertoire composition and diversity were associated with ART initiation and durable HIV suppression. The cohort contributed fewer than 200 cryopreserved PBMC samples from 25 to 35 adults with confirmed HIV infection, collected serially over a mean of about 6 years (range 1-12). Among the approximately 30 participants with HIV, eleven were female. No cross-contamination during QIAcube processing was shown when test extractions of a monoclonal T-cell line were performed alongside approximately 32 polyclonal samples.

Inclusion was restricted to participants for whom at least one PBMC sample before ART initiation and at least two post-ART samples were available. Every participant with HIV received treatment in the United States of America. Cryopreserved samples of about 1-11 million PBMC were thawed and washed before DNA extraction. At the time of the earliest PBMC sample for each participant with HIV, ages ranged from about 20 to 54 years. Per participant, PBMC samples came from 1-4 timepoints prior to ART initiation and 2-8 timepoints following ART initiation, for a median of 7 samples. For every participant, serial HIV viral load, CD4+ T-cell count, ART history and demographic data were obtained. Genomic DNA was extracted from unsorted PBMC with a Qiagen kit on a QIAcube, processed in batches of 12 samples. The immunoSEQ hsTCRB v3.0 assay was used at survey level resolution to sequence the TRB variable region. The target sequencing depth for TRB was about 35,000-50,000 T-cell genomes per sample. Pooled TRB libraries were sequenced on an Illumina MiSeq with a v3 150-cycle kit. Per the original workflow: Analysis of repertoires was carried out in R inside a reproducible Nextflow workflow spanning QC, data transformation and analysis. LymphoSeq2, an R package for exploring AIRR-Seq data, was used to implement custom analyses. A few samples yielding fewer than 5000 total TRB sequences were excluded, leaving more than 150 analyzed HIV repertoires. Among the 188 retained HIV repertoires, roughly 60 were collected before ART initiation and over 120 were collected after ART initiation. Repertoires were downsampled to 5000 TRB nucleotide sequences, and summary statistics were averaged over 100 downsampling iterations. The analysis kept only TRB sequences whose CDR3 regions were at least seven amino acids long. Diversity was measured with a Shannon entropy-derived clonality score and the Gini coefficient. In the repertoire networks, any two of the top 5000 CDR3 amino acid sequences were connected whenever the two sequences differed by an edit distance of one. Antigen specificity groups and MHC restriction were predicted for TRB CDR3 amino acid sequences with GLIPH2. Known CMV, EBV, HIV or tissue antigen associations were flagged by matching CDR3 amino acid sequences against VDJdb and McPAS-TCR. Pre-ART, post-ART and control groups were compared with Wilcoxon signed-rank tests and Holm-Bonferroni correction. The immuneACCESS repertoire file appears here via TCRdb, limited to in-frame rearrangements. These files lack a portion of the clones; in checked studies, under half of the deficit traces to unresolved V genes, and the cause of the others is not known. From that table come the V and J calls and clone size; the DNA was used to work out D and trimming. This sample has 25,000 to 35,000 clones in its table, and approximately 95% of those were observed once. The ten largest account for 6.5% to 10% of the sample.

At the junction V is shortened by 8 bases and J by 7 bases, with 12 bases in between. There are 11 amino acids in the CDR3, from cysteine to phenylalanine inclusive. Just the 33-base CDR3 DNA is kept, in frame starting at base 1. The germline V gene (reference sequence) yields DFQATT for CDR1 and SNEGSKA for CDR2. The investigation overall reported the following: No data were available on ART adherence, viral resistance or therapy changes, limiting inferences about post-ART repertoire changes. The repertoire was dominated across all time points by expanded TRB clones identified before ART initiation, although this dominance was seen to fluctuate and to decrease in many PLHIV after ART. Starting ART was linked to a significant rise in TRB diversity, yet even after long-term ART the diversity remained significantly lower than in transplant donor controls. Because pre-ART samples had limited cell numbers, unsorted PBMC were profiled rather than sorted CD4+ and CD8+ T cells. Samples dated from the mid-2000s to the late 2010s, and the ART regimens used may be less effective than current ones. Compared with controls, HIV repertoires had narrower CDR3 length ranges, and the network structure pointed to an antigen-experienced repertoire that shifted only slightly toward naive after ART. Since PBMC availability was limited, sequencing covered only the TCR beta chain, with no alpha chain pairing.

The sample in question was unsorted PBMCs, obtained 5.3 years after starting antiretroviral therapy. Recombination joined TRBV20-1 with TRBJ2-1, with the D gene uncertain. This TCR was sampled from a man younger than 45 with HIV. The encoded CDR3 is CSKGQMNEQFF. The DNA sequence follows: TGCAGTAAAGGGCAGATGAATGAGCAGTTCTTC.